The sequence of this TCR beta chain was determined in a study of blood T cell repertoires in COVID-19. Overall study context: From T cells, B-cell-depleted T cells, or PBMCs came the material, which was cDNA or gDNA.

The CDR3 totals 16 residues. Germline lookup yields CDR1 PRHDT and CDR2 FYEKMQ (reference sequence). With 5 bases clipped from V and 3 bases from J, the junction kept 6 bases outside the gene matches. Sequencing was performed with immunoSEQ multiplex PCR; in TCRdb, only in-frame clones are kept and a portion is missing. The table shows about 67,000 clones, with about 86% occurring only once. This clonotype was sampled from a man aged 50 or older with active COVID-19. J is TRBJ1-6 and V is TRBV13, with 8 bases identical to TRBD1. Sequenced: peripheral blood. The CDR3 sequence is CASSTGGQGYNSPLHF. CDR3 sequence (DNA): TGTGCCAGCAGCACGGGAGGACAGGGCTATAATTCACCCCTCCACTTT.